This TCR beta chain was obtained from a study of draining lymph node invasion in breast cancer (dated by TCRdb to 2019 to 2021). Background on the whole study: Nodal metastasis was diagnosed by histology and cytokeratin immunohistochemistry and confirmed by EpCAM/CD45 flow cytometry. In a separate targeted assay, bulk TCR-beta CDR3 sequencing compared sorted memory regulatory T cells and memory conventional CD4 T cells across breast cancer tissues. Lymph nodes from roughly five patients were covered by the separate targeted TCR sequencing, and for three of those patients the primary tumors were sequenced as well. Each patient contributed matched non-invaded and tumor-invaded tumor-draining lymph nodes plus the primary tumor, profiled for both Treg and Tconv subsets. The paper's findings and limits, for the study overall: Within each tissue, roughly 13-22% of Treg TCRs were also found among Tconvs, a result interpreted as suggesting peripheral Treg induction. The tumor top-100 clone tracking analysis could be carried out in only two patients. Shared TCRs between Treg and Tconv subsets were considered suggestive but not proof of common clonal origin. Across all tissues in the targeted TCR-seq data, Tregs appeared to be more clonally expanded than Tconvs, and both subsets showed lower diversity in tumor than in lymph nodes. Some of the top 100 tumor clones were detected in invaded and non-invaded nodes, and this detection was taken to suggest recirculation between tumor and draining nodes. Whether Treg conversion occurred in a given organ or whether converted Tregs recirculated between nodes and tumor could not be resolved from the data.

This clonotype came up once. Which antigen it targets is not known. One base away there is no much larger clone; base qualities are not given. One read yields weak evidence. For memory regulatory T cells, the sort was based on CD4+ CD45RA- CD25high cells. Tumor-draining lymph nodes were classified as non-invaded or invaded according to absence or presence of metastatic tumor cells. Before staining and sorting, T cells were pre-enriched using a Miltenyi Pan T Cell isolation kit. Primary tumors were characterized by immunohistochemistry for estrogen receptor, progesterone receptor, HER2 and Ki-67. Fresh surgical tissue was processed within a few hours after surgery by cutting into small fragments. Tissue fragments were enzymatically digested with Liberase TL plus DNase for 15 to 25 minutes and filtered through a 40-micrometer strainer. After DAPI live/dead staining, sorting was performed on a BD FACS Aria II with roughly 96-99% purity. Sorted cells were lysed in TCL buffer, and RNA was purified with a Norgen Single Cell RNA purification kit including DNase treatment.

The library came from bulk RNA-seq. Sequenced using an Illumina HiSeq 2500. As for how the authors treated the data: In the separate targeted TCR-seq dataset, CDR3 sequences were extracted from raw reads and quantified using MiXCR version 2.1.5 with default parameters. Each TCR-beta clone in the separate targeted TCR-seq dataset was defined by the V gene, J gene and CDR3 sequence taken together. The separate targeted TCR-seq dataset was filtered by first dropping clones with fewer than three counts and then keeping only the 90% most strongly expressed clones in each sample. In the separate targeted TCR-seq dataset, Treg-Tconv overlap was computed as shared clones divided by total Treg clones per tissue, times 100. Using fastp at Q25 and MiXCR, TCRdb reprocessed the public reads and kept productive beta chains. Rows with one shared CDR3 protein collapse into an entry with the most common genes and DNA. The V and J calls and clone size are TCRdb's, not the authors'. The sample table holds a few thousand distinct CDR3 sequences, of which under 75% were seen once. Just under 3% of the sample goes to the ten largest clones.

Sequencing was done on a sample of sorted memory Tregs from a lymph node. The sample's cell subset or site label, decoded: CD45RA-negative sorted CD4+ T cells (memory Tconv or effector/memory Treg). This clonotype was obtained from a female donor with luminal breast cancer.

CDR3 loop: CATSRAGGANTGELFF. The sequenced DNA: TGTGCCACCAGCAGGGCAGGGGGGGCGAACACCGGGGAGCTGTTTTTT. Recombination connected TRBV15 to TRBJ2-2, with the D gene possibly TRBD1 or TRBD2, each one fitting 7 bases. CDR1 is given as LNHNV and CDR2 as YYDKDF, both from the germline V gene (reference sequence). The CDR3, cysteine through phenylalanine, is 16 amino acids long. This entry keeps only the CDR3 DNA: 48 bases, framed from base 1. V is clipped by 3 bases and J by 0 bases, and the sequence between their germline boundaries is 11 bases long. With the portions outside the CDR3 filled from the reference TRBV15 and TRBJ2-2 genes, the complete variable region becomes DAMVIQNPRYQVTQFGKPVTLSCSQTLNHNVMYWYQQKSSQAPKLLFHYYDKDFNNEADTPDNFQSRRPNTSFCFLDIRSPGLGDTAMYLCATSRAGGANTGELFFGEGSRLTVL.